A single sample gave rise to the 23 T cell receptor beta chains below, sequenced in a study of blood T cell repertoires in COVID-19. Profiling relied on immunoSEQ multiplex PCR, and the TCRdb table lists in-frame clones only, not all of them. The table has 40,000 or so clones, around four fifths seen once. Material for sequencing was peripheral blood. Receptor source: a man aged 60-69 years with COVID-19, enrolled during active disease.

This chain links TRBV30 with TRBJ1-3; D is perhaps TRBD1 (5 bases). CDR1 is GTSNPN, CDR2 SVGIG, per germline (reference sequence). The CDR3 spans 12 residues. Trimming removed 4 bases at V and 7 bases at J, with 11 bases between. CDR3 in DNA: TGTGCCTGGAACCAGGGTAGGAACACCATATATTTT. It yields the protein CAWNQGRNTIYF.

This clone came up once. The V call is TRBV27, the J call TRBJ1-1; D is unresolved. V dropped 1 base and J dropped 0 bases, with 6 bases sitting between them. CDR1 is MNHEY, CDR2 SMNVEV, per germline (reference sequence). The CDR3 is made up of 14 amino acids. The CDR3 reads CASSLWPMNTEAFF. CDR3 coding DNA: TGTGCCAGCAGTTTATGGCCGATGAACACTGAAGCTTTCTTT.

This clone has only one observation. The genes are TRBV4-1 and TRBJ1-1; D is undetermined. The V end was cut by 4 bases, the J end by 0 bases, with 6 bases between. The CDR3 sequence is 13 residues long. Germline CDR1 reads MGHRA; CDR2 reads YSYEKL. CDR3 bases: TGCGCCAGCAGCCTAAAGCTGAACACTGAAGCTTTCTTT. It specifies CASSLKLNTEAFF.

This chain joins TRBV11-1 and TRBJ2-2, with D unclear. The CDR3 is made up of 16 amino acids. Germline CDR1 and CDR2: SGHAT and FQDESV (reference sequence). Trimming cost V 2 bases and J 3 bases, with 13 bases left between them. The DNA of the CDR3 is TGTGCCAGCAGCTTAAGCCTCGCGGAATACACCGGGGAGCTGTTTTTT. This codes for CASSLSLAEYTGELFF.

This chain uses TRBV14 with TRBJ2-4, with D possibly matching TRBD2 (6 bases). The germline V gene encodes CDR1 SGHDN and CDR2 FVKESK. CDR3 length: 19 amino acids. V lost 2 bases and J lost 0, with 20 bases in between. For the CDR3, the DNA is TGTGCCAGCAGCCAAACCCCCGGGGGACGGCTTCTAGCCAAAAACATTCAGTACTTC. Residues: CASSQTPGGRLLAKNIQYF.

This chain joins TRBV7-3 and TRBJ2-3, with 10 nucleotides matching TRBD2. This CDR3 comprises 18 residues. V gave up 0 bases and J gave up 5 bases; unmatched junction bases: 11. Germline lookup yields CDR1 SGHTA and CDR2 FQGTGA. CDR3 bases: TGTGCCAGCAGCTTAACGCCCTCAGGAGCGGGGGGGGAAGATACGCAGTATTTT. Residues: CASSLTPSGAGGEDTQYF.

The chain employs TRBV29-1 and TRBJ1-1; perhaps TRBD1 as D (5 bases). Trimming shortened V by 4 bases and J by 4 bases, and 16 bases separated the two germline ends. The CDR3 is made up of 14 amino acids. CDR1 and CDR2 from the germline V gene are SQVTM and ANQGSEA. The CDR3 sequence: CSVAGTSRGTEAFF. For the CDR3, the DNA is TGCAGCGTTGCCGGGACTTCTAGGGGCACTGAAGCTTTCTTT.

The chain is built from TRBV10-2 and TRBJ1-5; D possibly corresponds to TRBD1 (5 bases). Germline CDR1 WSHSY, CDR2 SAAADI. The V and J ends lost 6 bases and 5 bases respectively, with 14 bases between them. The CDR3 loop spans 14 amino acids. CDR3 sequence (DNA): TGCGCCAGCAGGCGAGGCCAGGGATATCAGCCCCAGCATTTT. This gives the protein CASRRGQGYQPQHF.

The chain employs TRBV20-1 and TRBJ2-5; D may be TRBD1 (6 bases). The length of the CDR3 is 12 residues. CDR1 and CDR2 (germline): DFQATT, SNEGSKA (reference sequence). V shed 3 bases and J shed 5 bases, with 10 bases lying between them. CDR3 nucleotides: TGCAGTGCTAGTACAGGGCAGGAGACCCAGTACTTC. Its translation: CSASTGQETQYF.

This chain links TRBV18 with TRBJ1-5; TRBD1 might be the D (6 bases). V dropped 6 bases and J dropped 0 bases, with 9 bases sitting between them. CDR3 size: 14 residues. Germline V lookup: CDR1 KGHSH, CDR2 LQKENI. Here the CDR3 DNA reads TGTGCCAGCTCCGGACAGAGTAGCAATCAGCCCCAGCATTTT. This codes for CASSGQSSNQPQHF.

The V gene is TRBV14, the J gene TRBJ1-1; no clear D. In germline, CDR1 is SGHDN, CDR2 FVKESK. The germline V and J ends were trimmed by 4 bases and 4 bases, with 10 bases remaining between them. The CDR3 has 13 amino acids. The CDR3 DNA sequence: TGTGCCAGCAGCCTTTCTGGGCCCACTGAAGCTTTCTTT. Encoded protein: CASSLSGPTEAFF.

The chain links TRBV11-3 to TRBJ1-1; D perhaps matches TRBD1 (5 bases). Trimming pared 6 bases from V and 4 bases from J, leaving 12 bases between. The CDR3 consists of 13 residues. CDR1 and CDR2 (germline): SGHNT, YENEEA. The CDR3 nucleotides are TGTGCCAGCAGTCCGCAGGGATCCACTGAAGCTTTCTTT. Encoded protein: CASSPQGSTEAFF.

The chain carries TRBV11-2 and TRBJ1-5; a possible D gene is TRBD1 (6 bases). Per the germline V gene, CDR1 is SGHAT and CDR2 is FQNNGV. Trimming left V 2 bases short and J 3 bases short, with 11 bases between. This CDR3 spans 15 amino acids. The CDR3 sequence: CASSLTDSLNQPQHF. The CDR3 bases are TGTGCCAGCAGCTTAACGGACAGCCTCAATCAGCCCCAGCATTTT.

The chain is built from TRBV4-1 and TRBJ2-6, with a weak D call TRBD2 (5 bases). This CDR3 spans 15 amino acids. Germline V gene lookup returns CDR1 MGHRA and CDR2 YSYEKL. The ends were cut back, 1 base at V and 2 bases at J, with 6 bases in the middle. DNA for the CDR3: TGCGCCAGCAGCCAAGCCGGGGCTGGGGCCAACGTCCTGACTTTC. As protein: CASSQAGAGANVLTF.

The rearrangement links TRBV9 to TRBJ2-1; D may be TRBD2 (6 bases). Germline-derived CDR1 and CDR2 are SGDLS and YYNGEE. V was pared by 0 bases and J by 7 bases, with 14 bases between. CDR3 length: 15 residues. DNA for the CDR3: TGTGCCAGCAGCGTAGGCCGAGACGGGAGTAATGAGCAGTTCTTC. It encodes CASSVGRDGSNEQFF.

The J gene is TRBJ1-2, the V gene TRBV10-3, with D tentatively TRBD1 (6 bases). V dropped 9 bases and J dropped 0 bases, with 11 bases sitting between them. This CDR3 is built from 13 residues. Per germline, CDR1 ENHRY and CDR2 SYGVKD. CDR3 nucleotides: TGTGCCATAGGGACACCAACTAACTATGGCTACACCTTC. Its protein is CAIGTPTNYGYTF.

This chain connects TRBV30 to TRBJ1-1; 8 nucleotides align to TRBD1. Germline trimming cut 6 bases from V and 1 base from J; bases unmatched to any gene: 7. The CDR3 is 14 residues long. In germline, CDR1 is GTSNPN, CDR2 SVGIG (reference sequence). The chain's CDR3 is CACEQGGGNTEAFF. The CDR3, as DNA: TGTGCCTGCGAACAGGGGGGTGGGAACACTGAAGCTTTCTTT.

The CDR3 region has the DNA TGTGCCAGCAGCTTAGCTCCTATAACTACGGAGCAGTTCTTC. Its translation: CASSLAPITTEQFF. The chain has TRBV11-2 and TRBJ2-1; no firm D call. The CDR3 contains 14 residues. Trimming removed 1 base at V and 10 bases at J, with 14 bases between. Germline V gene lookup returns CDR1 SGHAT and CDR2 FQNNGV.

The table lists this clone with a few counts. This chain joins TRBV30 and TRBJ1-4; D is unclear. The CDR3 runs 15 residues. In germline, CDR1 is GTSNPN, CDR2 SVGIG (reference sequence). The germline V and J ends were trimmed by 3 bases and 0 bases, with 11 bases remaining between them. The CDR3 region has the DNA TGTGCCTGGAGGGCAAACGGAGCAACTAATGAAAAACTGTTTTTT. Encoded protein: CAWRANGATNEKLFF. Full variable domain (remainder filled in from reference TRBV30 and TRBJ1-4): SQTIHQWPATLVQPVGSPLSLECTVEGTSNPNLYWYRQAAGRGLQLLFYSVGIGQISSEVPQNLSASRPQDRQFILSSKKLLLSDSGFYLCAWRANGATNEKLFFGSGTQLSVL.

V and J are TRBV9 and TRBJ2-7, with D possibly being TRBD2 (6 bases). The CDR3 extends over 13 amino acids. The germline CDR1 and CDR2 sequences are SGDLS and YYNGEE. V gave up 4 bases and J gave up 0 bases, with 8 bases separating them. The CDR3 nucleotides read TGTGCCAGCAGCCGGGGGAGCTCCTACGAGCAGTACTTC. Protein sequence: CASSRGSSYEQYF.

The V gene is TRBV5-4, the J gene TRBJ1-1, with a possible D match to TRBD1 (5 bases). Trimming took off 1 base at V and 3 bases at J, with 10 bases between the two ends. There are 14 residues in the CDR3. CDR1 and CDR2 from the germline V gene are SGHNT and YYREEE (reference sequence). CDR3 nucleotides: TGTGCCAGCAGCTTGTTCCAGGGTTACACTGAAGCTTTCTTT. Translation: CASSLFQGYTEAFF.

This sequence joins TRBV6-6 and TRBJ2-5; 9 bases are a match to TRBD1. This CDR3 has 13 residues. CDR1 and CDR2 (germline): MNHNY, SVGAGI (reference sequence). With V trimmed by 4 bases and J by 7 bases, 4 bases remained unmatched. This CDR3 is CASSWDREGTQYF. The CDR3 coding sequence is TGTGCCAGCAGTTGGGACAGGGAGGGGACCCAGTACTTC.

The chain joins TRBV12-5 to TRBJ1-1; D not certain. The length of the CDR3 is 12 residues. The V end was cut by 4 bases, the J end by 5 bases, with 8 bases between. Germline CDR1 LGHNT, CDR2 FRNRAP. CDR3 protein: CASGSGKTEAFF. CDR3 DNA sequence: TGTGCTAGTGGTTCGGGGAAGACTGAAGCTTTCTTT.